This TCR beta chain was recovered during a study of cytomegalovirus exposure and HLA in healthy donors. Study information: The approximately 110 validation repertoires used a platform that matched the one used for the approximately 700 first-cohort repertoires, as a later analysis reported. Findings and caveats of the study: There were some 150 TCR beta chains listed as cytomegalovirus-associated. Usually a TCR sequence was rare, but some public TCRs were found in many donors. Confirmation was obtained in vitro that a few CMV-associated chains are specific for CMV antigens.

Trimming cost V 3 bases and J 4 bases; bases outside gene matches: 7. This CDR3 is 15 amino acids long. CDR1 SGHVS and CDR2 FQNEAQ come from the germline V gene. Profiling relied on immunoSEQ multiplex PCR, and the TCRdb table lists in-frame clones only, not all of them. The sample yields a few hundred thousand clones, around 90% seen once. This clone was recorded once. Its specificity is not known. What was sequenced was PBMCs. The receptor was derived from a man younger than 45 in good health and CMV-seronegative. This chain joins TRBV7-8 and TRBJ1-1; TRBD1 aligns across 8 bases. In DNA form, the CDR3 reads TGTGCCAGCAGCTTGACGACAGGGGCCTCCACTGAAGCTTTCTTT. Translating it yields CASSLTTGASTEAFF.